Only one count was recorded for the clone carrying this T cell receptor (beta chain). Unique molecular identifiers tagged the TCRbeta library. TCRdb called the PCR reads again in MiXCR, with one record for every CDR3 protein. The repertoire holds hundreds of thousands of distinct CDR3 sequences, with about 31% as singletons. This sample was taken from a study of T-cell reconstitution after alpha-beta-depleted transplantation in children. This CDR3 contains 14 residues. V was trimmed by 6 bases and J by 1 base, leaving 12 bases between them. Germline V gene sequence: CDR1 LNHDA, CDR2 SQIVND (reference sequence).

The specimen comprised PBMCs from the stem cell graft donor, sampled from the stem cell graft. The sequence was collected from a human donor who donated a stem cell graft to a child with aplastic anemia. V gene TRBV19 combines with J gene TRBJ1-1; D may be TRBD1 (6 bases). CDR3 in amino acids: CASSWQGTNTEAFF. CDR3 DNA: TGTGCCAGTAGCTGGCAGGGGACGAACACTGAAGCTTTCTTT.